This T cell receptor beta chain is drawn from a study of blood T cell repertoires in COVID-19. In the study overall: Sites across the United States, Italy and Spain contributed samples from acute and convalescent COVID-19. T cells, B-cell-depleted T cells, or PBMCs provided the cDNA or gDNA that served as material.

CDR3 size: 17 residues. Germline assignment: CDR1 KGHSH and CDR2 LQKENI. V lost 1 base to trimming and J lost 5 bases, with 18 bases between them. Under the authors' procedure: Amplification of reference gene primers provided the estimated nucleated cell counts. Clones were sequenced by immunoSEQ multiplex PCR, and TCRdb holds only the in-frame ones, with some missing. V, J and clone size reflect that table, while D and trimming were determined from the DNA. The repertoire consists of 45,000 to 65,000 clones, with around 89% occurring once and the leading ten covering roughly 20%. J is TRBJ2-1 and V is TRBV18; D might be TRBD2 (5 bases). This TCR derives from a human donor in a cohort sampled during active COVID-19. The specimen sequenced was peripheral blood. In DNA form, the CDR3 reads TGTGCCAGCTCACCACGGCTAGCCTTCACTGGGAACAATGAGCAGTTCTTC. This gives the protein CASSPRLAFTGNNEQFF.